This TCR beta chain is drawn from a study of cytomegalovirus exposure and HLA in healthy donors. Details on this clone: Antigen specificity is unknown.

The PCR used 60 Vbeta and 13 Jbeta primers. Sequenced by immunoSEQ multiplex PCR; TCRdb stores in-frame clones only, minus some. The profile covers approximately 88,000 clones, with 75% to 85% appearing a single time and approximately 2% taken by the ten largest. CDR3 length: 13 amino acids. Trimming at V came to 7 bases and at J to 3 bases, leaving 4 bases not matched to a gene. The germline V gene has CDR1 LNHDA and CDR2 SQIVND (reference sequence). Whole-study findings and limits: In a later analysis, across HLA loci, associated TCR counts were highest for DRB1, lowest for HLA-C. The authors later found HLA-associated TCR beta chains more clonally expanded than equally common others.

The rearrangement joins TRBV19 to TRBJ1-2, with 8 bases identical to TRBD1. The clonotype comes from a man younger than 35 in good health and CMV-seronegative. The sequencing sample was made of PBMCs. CDR3 sequence (DNA): TGTGCCAGTAACCCGACAGGGGACTATGGCTACACCTTC. This encodes CASNPTGDYGYTF.